These 22 T cell receptor beta chains came from one sample sequenced in a study of response to subunit inactivated influenza vaccine. TCRdb independently ran MiXCR on the RT-PCR reads; one entry per CDR3 protein. Among roughly 500,000 distinct CDR3 sequences listed, about 25% were seen once. The material sequenced was CD4+ T cells sorted from PBMCs, taken approximately 5 days after vaccination. The receptors shown here come from a man aged 50-59 years who received an inactivated influenza vaccine.

The rearrangement uses TRBV20-1 and TRBJ1-5; D remains unclear. Per the germline V gene, CDR1 is DFQATT and CDR2 is SNEGSKA (reference sequence). V was pared by 5 bases and J by 0 bases, with 11 bases between. This CDR3 has 14 residues. The CDR3 loop reads CSAGRGSSNQPQHF. The DNA for the CDR3 is TGCAGTGCTGGGCGGGGTTCTAGCAATCAGCCCCAGCATTTT.

The sample holds a few counts of this clonotype. The chain has TRBV20-1 and TRBJ1-5; 7 nucleotides line up with TRBD1. This CDR3 is 17 amino acids long. The V segment lost 0 bases and the J segment 4 bases; nucleotides outside the gene matches: 12. Germline V gene data show CDR1 as DFQATT and CDR2 as SNEGSKA (reference sequence). The CDR3 DNA follows: TGCAGTGCTAGAGAGATTACAGGGGCCATTGAAAATCAGCCCCAGCATTTT. Its translation: CSAREITGAIENQPQHF.

The chain has TRBV5-1 and TRBJ2-3, with 15 bases matching TRBD2. The length of the CDR3 is 18 residues. Germline CDR1 and CDR2: SGHRS and YFSETQ. V shed 3 bases, J shed 0 bases, and the junction held 5 bases outside the gene matches. The CDR3 reads CASSSGLAGGYSTDTQYF. Here the CDR3 DNA reads TGCGCCAGCAGCTCGGGACTAGCGGGGGGATATAGCACAGATACGCAGTATTTT. The complete variable domain, with remaining parts taken from reference TRBV5-1 and TRBJ2-3, reads KAGVTQTPRYLIKTRGQQVTLSCSPISGHRSVSWYQQTPGQGLQFLFEYFSETQRNKGNFPGRFSGRQFSNSRSEMNVSTLELGDSALYLCASSSGLAGGYSTDTQYFGPGTRLTVL.

This chain links TRBV7-2 with TRBJ2-1, with D hard to call. V shed 6 bases and J shed 6 bases, with 12 bases lying between them. Germline CDR1 is SGHTA and CDR2 is FQGNSA. CDR3 length: 13 amino acids. The CDR3 DNA follows: TGTGCCAGCAGAACTCTTCAAACCAATGAGCAGTTCTTC. This codes for CASRTLQTNEQFF.

The chain is built from TRBV27 and TRBJ2-5; D might be TRBD2 (5 bases). The CDR3 has 15 amino acids. Per the germline V gene, CDR1 is MNHEY and CDR2 is SMNVEV (reference sequence). Trimming shortened V by 4 bases and J by 1 base, and 13 bases separated the two germline ends. CDR3 in DNA: TGTGCCAGCAGTTACGGAGCGGCCAGCCAAGAGACCCAGTACTTC. Protein product: CASSYGAASQETQYF.

The chain links TRBV5-1 to TRBJ2-2; D gene ambiguous. The CDR3 is made up of 15 amino acids. The V gene lost 4 bases and the J gene lost 6 bases, with 16 bases spanning the gap. Germline V CDR1 and CDR2: SGHRS, YFSETQ. The CDR3 loop is CASSKDHPQPGELFF. In DNA form, the CDR3 reads TGCGCCAGCAGCAAGGACCACCCCCAGCCCGGGGAGCTGTTTTTT.

The V gene is TRBV4-3, the J gene TRBJ2-3; D is possibly TRBD2 (6 bases). The CDR3 runs to 16 residues. Germline values: CDR1 LGHNA, CDR2 YSLEER. V was shortened by 1 base and J by 1 base, with 12 bases between the two germline ends. CDR3 nucleotide sequence: TGCGCCAGCAGCCAAGGACGGGGAGGTGGCACAGATACGCAGTATTTT. Its protein is CASSQGRGGGTDTQYF.

J is TRBJ2-7 and V is TRBV6-1, with 11 positions matching TRBD1. The CDR3 sequence is 15 residues long. The J segment lost 3 bases and the V segment lost 6 bases, leaving 7 bases of the junction unmatched. Germline CDR1 MNHNS, CDR2 SASEGT. DNA for the CDR3: TGTGCCAGCAGGGTTCCCGGGACAGGGGGCTACGAGCAGTACTTC. Encoded protein: CASRVPGTGGYEQYF.

This clonotype was observed a handful of times. In DNA form, the CDR3 reads TGTGCCACCAGCACATCCCAGGGGAAGACCCAGTACTTC. It is translated as CATSTSQGKTQYF. V gene TRBV15 combines with J gene TRBJ2-5; D may be TRBD1 (6 bases). In germline, CDR1 is LNHNV, CDR2 YYDKDF (reference sequence). The CDR3 extends over 13 amino acids. Trimming shortened V by 4 bases and J by 6 bases, and 12 bases separated the two germline ends.

About this clonotype: The junction differs from germline at one of its ends, possibly a read error. V is TRBV2 and J is TRBJ1-1; D gene unclear. In germline, CDR1 is SNHLY, CDR2 FYNNEI. The CDR3 runs to 14 residues. The CDR3 DNA follows: TGTGCCAGCAGCGAAGGGTACGGCTGGGCTGAAGCTTTCTTT. This codes for CASSEGYGWAEAFF.

Only a few counts were recorded for this clonotype. The V call is TRBV4-3, the J call TRBJ1-1; a weak D match, TRBD1 (6 bases). Per the germline V gene, CDR1 is LGHNA and CDR2 is YSLEER. Trimming cost V 1 base and J 0 bases, with 9 bases left between them. The length of the CDR3 is 15 residues. The CDR3 coding sequence is TGCGCCAGCAGCCAAGCAGGGGCCCTGAACACTGAAGCTTTCTTT. Translated, it gives CASSQAGALNTEAFF.

This chain joins TRBV12-3 or TRBV12-4 and TRBJ2-3; D call uncertain. Trimming removed 2 bases at V and 4 bases at J, with 16 bases between. CDR3 length: 16 residues. The CDR3 DNA follows: TGTGCCAGCAGTTTAAATACCCTCGGGTCGGCAGATACGCAGTATTTT. Encoded protein: CASSLNTLGSADTQYF.

This clonotype has more than one count but fewer than ten. The chain links TRBV6-5 to TRBJ1-3; 8 nucleotides match TRBD1. CDR3 length equals 16 residues. CDR1 is MNHEY and CDR2 is SVGAGI in the germline V gene. After removal of 6 bases from V and 1 base from J, the junction contained 8 bases not matched to a gene. The CDR3 coding sequence is TGTGCCAGCAGGTACAGGGGGTTCTCTTCTGGAAACACCATATATTTT. It yields the protein CASRYRGFSSGNTIYF.

This clonotype was counted a few times. The J gene is TRBJ2-1, the V gene TRBV20-1; TRBD1 might be the D (6 bases). Trimming removed 3 bases from V and 4 bases from J, with 19 bases in between. Germline CDR1 and CDR2: DFQATT and SNEGSKA (reference sequence). The CDR3 sequence is 16 residues long. CDR3 in amino acids: CSARGTRPSLYNEQFF. The CDR3 nucleotides read TGCAGTGCTAGGGGGACAAGGCCCTCCCTGTACAATGAGCAGTTCTTC.

This chain joins TRBV7-8 and TRBJ1-1; 7 bases match TRBD1. V trimming: 6 bases; J trimming: 4 bases; junction bases outside the gene matches: 11. The germline gives CDR1 SGHVS, CDR2 FQNEAQ. The CDR3 is 15 residues long. DNA for the CDR3: TGTGCCAGCAGTCCAACCCGACAGGGCTCCACTGAAGCTTTCTTT. It is translated as CASSPTRQGSTEAFF.

This rearrangement joins TRBV7-9 to TRBJ2-7; 7 bases are shared with TRBD1. V dropped 3 bases and J dropped 2; count of bases not matched to a gene: 4. Germline V gene sequence: CDR1 SEHNR, CDR2 FQNEAQ (reference sequence). This CDR3 contains 14 residues. Here the CDR3 DNA reads TGTGCCAGCAGCTTCGAGGGACAGACCTACGAGCAGTACTTC. Translating it yields CASSFEGQTYEQYF.

This clonotype occurred a few times. The chain links TRBV18 to TRBJ2-5, with unresolved D. V lost 3 bases, J lost 2 bases, and 10 bases lay in between. Germline V gene lookup returns CDR1 KGHSH and CDR2 LQKENI. The CDR3 covers 14 residues. CDR3 in amino acids: CASSPLVSQETQYF. The DNA for the CDR3 is TGTGCCAGCTCACCCTTGGTCAGTCAAGAGACCCAGTACTTC.

This clonotype was seen once. The chain combines TRBV20-1 with TRBJ2-7; D might be TRBD2 (6 bases). This CDR3 comprises 13 residues. In germline, CDR1 is DFQATT, CDR2 SNEGSKA (reference sequence). The ends were cut back, 5 bases at V and 5 bases at J, with 16 bases in the middle. CDR3 nucleotides: TGCAGTGCTTCGTCAGGGAGGATGAACGAGCAGTACTTC. It encodes CSASSGRMNEQYF.

The CDR3 loop is CASSQTPGAAYEQYF. The CDR3 nucleotides read TGTGCCAGCAGCCAGACCCCCGGGGCTGCCTACGAGCAGTACTTC. The chain carries TRBV27 and TRBJ2-7; the D gene could be TRBD1 or TRBD2 (5 bases each). Trimming left V 6 bases short and J 2 bases short, with 17 bases between. This CDR3 spans 15 amino acids. Looked up from germline, CDR1 is MNHEY and CDR2 is SMNVEV (reference sequence).

V gene TRBV24-1 combines with J gene TRBJ2-7; the D is unclear. The CDR3 contains 12 residues. Germline lookup yields CDR1 KGHDR and CDR2 SFDVKD. V was shortened by 1 base and J by 5 bases, with 5 bases between the two germline ends. CDR3 in amino acids: CATSDFRNEQYF. CDR3 DNA: TGTGCCACCAGTGATTTCAGGAACGAGCAGTACTTC.

A few counts support this clonotype. The gene calls are TRBV12-3 or TRBV12-4 and TRBJ1-2; 8 bases align to TRBD1. The CDR3 covers 13 residues. Trimming cost V 7 bases and J 8 bases; bases outside gene matches: 9. DNA of the CDR3: TGTGCCAGCATTTATACAGGGGGATCGGGCTACACCTTC. This gives the protein CASIYTGGSGYTF.

The chain employs TRBV2 and TRBJ2-5; D perhaps matches TRBD2 (6 bases). Germline values: CDR1 SNHLY, CDR2 FYNNEI. The CDR3 consists of 12 residues. The V and J ends lost 9 bases and 5 bases respectively, with 13 bases between them. The CDR3 DNA reads as TGTGCCAGTAGCGGAAGGGACGAGACCCAGTACTTC. Its translation is CASSGRDETQYF.